This TCR beta chain came from a study of liver allograft versus peripheral blood T cells. Study in general: The authors compared T cell receptor repertoires in transplanted livers with those in the peripheral blood of recipients.

Broader study findings: Peripheral blood reportedly held T cell receptor repertoires that differed from those inside liver allografts.

TCRdb independently ran MiXCR on the reads; one entry per CDR3 protein. This table holds some 3,500 distinct CDR3 sequences, around 15% found once. For this clonotype: Its antigen remains unidentified. A much more abundant neighbour one base away suggests this may be a read error.

This receptor was obtained from a human patient who had a liver transplant. T cells may partly derive from the graft donor.

The CDR3 is CAISLSDLSYEQYF. As DNA, the CDR3 is TGTGCCATCAGTCTTAGCGACCTCTCCTACGAGCAGTACTTC. V is TRBV10-3 and J is TRBJ2-7, with TRBD2 as a possible D gene (5 bases). The CDR3 extends over 14 amino acids. Looked up from germline, CDR1 is ENHRY and CDR2 is SYGVKD. V lost 5 bases, J lost 0 bases, and 11 bases lay in between.